This T cell receptor (beta chain) was profiled in a study of human T cells and chemical hapten exposure. Attachment of unique molecular identifiers to individual cDNA molecules was performed in the library. TCRdb used MiXCR to reprocess the 5' RACE reads, holding one entry per CDR3 protein. The sample lists 110,000 or so distinct CDR3 sequences; around a fifth were seen once. It was unfractionated whole blood from which total RNA was extracted. This clonotype showed up just a few times. This receptor was obtained from a human donor in good health.

CDR3 in DNA: TGTGCCAGCAGCTTAAGTGGGACAGGGGGCACATATCGCTACACCTTC. This sequence encodes CASSLSGTGGTYRYTF. The chain links TRBV7-9 to TRBJ1-2; TRBD1 aligns across 12 bases. Germline CDR1 SEHNR, CDR2 FQNEAQ (reference sequence). Trimming cost V 2 bases and J 9 bases; bases outside gene matches: 10. This CDR3 contains 16 residues. The full variable domain, in which reference TRBV7-9 and TRBJ1-2 provide the parts outside the CDR3, is DTGVSQNPRHKITKRGQNVTFRCDPISEHNRLYWYRQTLGQGPEFLTYFQNEAQLEKSRLLSDRFSAERPKGSFSTLEIQRTEQGDSAMYLCASSLSGTGGTYRYTFGSGTRLTVV.